The text below deals with one TCR beta chain. Its antigen is currently unknown. TCRdb keeps only in-frame clones here, not all; method: immunoSEQ multiplex PCR. The table has about 57,000 clones, 93% seen once; the top ten hold approximately 6.3%. This CDR3 has 15 residues. CDR1 is MNHEY, CDR2 SVGAGI, per germline. Trimming removed 5 bases from V and 2 bases from J; junction bases left unmatched: 9. These data originate in a study of cytomegalovirus exposure and HLA in healthy donors. General study findings and limits: Altogether, 160 or so TCR beta chains were recorded as cytomegalovirus-associated. There were some public TCRs occurring in many donors, but most TCR sequences were rare.

The chain is built from TRBV6-5 and TRBJ2-7; 7 positions agree with TRBD2. The sequence was obtained from a woman in her late teens or twenties in good health and CMV-seronegative. Sequenced material: PBMCs. The CDR3 sequence is CASSGRVGGAYEQYV. In nucleotides, the CDR3 is TGTGCCAGCAGTGGACGCGTGGGGGGGGCCTACGAGCAGTACGTC.